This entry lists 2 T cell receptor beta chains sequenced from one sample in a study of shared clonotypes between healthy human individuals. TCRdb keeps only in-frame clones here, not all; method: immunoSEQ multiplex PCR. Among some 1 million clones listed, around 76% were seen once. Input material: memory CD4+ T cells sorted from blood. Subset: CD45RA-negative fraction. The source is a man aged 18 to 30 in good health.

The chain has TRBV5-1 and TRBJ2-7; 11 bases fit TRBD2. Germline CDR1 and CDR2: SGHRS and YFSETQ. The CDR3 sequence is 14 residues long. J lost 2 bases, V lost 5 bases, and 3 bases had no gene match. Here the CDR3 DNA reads TGCGCCAGCAGTACTAGCGGGAGTACCTACGAGCAGTACTTC. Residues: CASSTSGSTYEQYF.

CDR3 residues: CASSPAGVNYGYTF. The CDR3, as DNA: TGTGCCAGCAGCCCGGCGGGCGTTAACTATGGCTACACCTTC. This chain connects TRBV7-2 to TRBJ1-2; D uncertain. Germline V gene lookup returns CDR1 SGHTA and CDR2 FQGNSA. The V gene lost 5 bases and the J gene lost 1 base, with 11 bases spanning the gap. The CDR3 loop spans 14 amino acids.